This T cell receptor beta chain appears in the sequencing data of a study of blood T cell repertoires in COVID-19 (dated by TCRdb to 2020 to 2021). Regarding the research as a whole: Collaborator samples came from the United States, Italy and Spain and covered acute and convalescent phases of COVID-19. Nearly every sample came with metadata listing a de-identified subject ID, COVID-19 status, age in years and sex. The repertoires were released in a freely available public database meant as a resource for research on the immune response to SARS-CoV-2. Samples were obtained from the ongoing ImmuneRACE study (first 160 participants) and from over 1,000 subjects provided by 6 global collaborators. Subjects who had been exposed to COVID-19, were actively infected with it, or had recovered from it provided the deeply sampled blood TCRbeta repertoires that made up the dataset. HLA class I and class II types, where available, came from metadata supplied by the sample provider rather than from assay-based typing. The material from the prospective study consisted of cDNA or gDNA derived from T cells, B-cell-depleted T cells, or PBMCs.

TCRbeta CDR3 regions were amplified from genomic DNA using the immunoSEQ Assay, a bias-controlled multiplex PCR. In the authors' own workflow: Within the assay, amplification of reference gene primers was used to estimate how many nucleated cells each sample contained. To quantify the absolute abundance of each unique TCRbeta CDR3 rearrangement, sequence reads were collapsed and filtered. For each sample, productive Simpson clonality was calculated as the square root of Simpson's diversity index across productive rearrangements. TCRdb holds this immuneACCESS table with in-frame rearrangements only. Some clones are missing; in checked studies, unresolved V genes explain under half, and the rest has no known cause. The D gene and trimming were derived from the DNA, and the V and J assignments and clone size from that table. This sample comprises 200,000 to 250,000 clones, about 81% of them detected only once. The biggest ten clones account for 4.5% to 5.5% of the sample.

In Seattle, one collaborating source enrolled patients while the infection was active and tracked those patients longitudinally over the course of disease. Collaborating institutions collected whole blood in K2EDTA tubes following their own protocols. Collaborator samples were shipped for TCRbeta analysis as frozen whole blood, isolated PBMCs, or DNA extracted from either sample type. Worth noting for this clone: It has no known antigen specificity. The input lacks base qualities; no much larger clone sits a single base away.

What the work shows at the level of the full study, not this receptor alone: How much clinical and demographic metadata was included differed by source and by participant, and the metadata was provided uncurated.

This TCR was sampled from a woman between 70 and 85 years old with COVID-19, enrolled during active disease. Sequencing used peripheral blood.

CDR3 region: CASSSVPGLTDTQYF. The sequenced DNA: TGCGCCAGCAGCTCCGTCCCAGGGCTCACAGATACGCAGTATTTT. In this chain, TRBV5-1 is recombined with TRBJ2-3; the D gene is perhaps TRBD1, from 5 matching bases. The CDR3 spans 15 residues, from the cysteine through the phenylalanine. This entry keeps only the CDR3 DNA: 45 bases, framed from base 1. Between the V and J ends, shortened by 3 bases and 2 bases respectively, the junction contains 13 bases. CDR1 is given as SGHRS and CDR2 as YFSETQ, both from the germline V gene.